Sequencing of this T cell receptor beta chain was carried out in a study of blood T cells in healthy people across ages. Unmatched junction bases numbered 3, after V lost 4 bases and J lost 4 bases. This CDR3 is 14 amino acids long. Per germline, CDR1 ENHRY and CDR2 SYGVKD. Together with a sample-barcoded 5' primer, a J-beta primer mix was included in a second PCR lasting about 7 to 11 cycles. TCRdb re-derived calls from the 5' RACE reads in MiXCR, one entry per CDR3 protein. This table has roughly 800,000 distinct CDR3 sequences, roughly 64% appearing once. Regarding this clonotype: Its antigen is as yet unknown.

Study observations and caveats: Because sorting was not performed, PBMCs prevented conclusive naive versus antigen-experienced comparison.

The origin of this receptor is a man younger than 40 in good health. This chain uses TRBV10-3 with TRBJ2-3; 9 nucleotides agree with TRBD2. The sample taken for sequencing was blood. The CDR3 sequence is CAISVAGDPDTQYF. The DNA of the CDR3 is TGTGCCATCAGTGTAGCGGGAGACCCAGATACGCAGTATTTT.